These T cell receptor beta chains were read from a single sample in a study of blood T cell repertoires in COVID-19. Generated by immunoSEQ multiplex PCR, the TCRdb table keeps only in-frame clones and is missing some. The sample includes around 75,000 clones, 70% to 90% of them seen just once. Specimen: peripheral blood. The origin of the receptors is a human donor in a cohort sampled during active COVID-19. Both conserved end residues are part of each CDR3. The D gene is left open where the match is weak. Clone size is given for some rows only: seen once, a few or many times, or a class if the clone is expanded.

>-|TRBV7-9|TRBJ2-3|-
TGTGCCAGCAGCCCGCGAGGGCCGGATACGCAGTATTTT
CASSPRGPDTQYF
>-|TRBV2|TRBJ2-1|-
TGTGCCAGCAGCACATCGACCGGGACAAAGCAGTTCTTC
CASSTSTGTKQFF
>few|TRBV6-2/TRBV6-3|TRBJ2-7|-
TGTGCCAGCAGTTACCCCCGGGGTAGGAGCTCCTACGAGCAGTACTTC
CASSYPRGRSSYEQYF
>once|TRBV11-1|TRBJ2-7|-
TGTGCCAGCAGCCCCCTTCTCGGAACTAACTCGGAGCAGTACTTC
CASSPLLGTNSEQYF
>-|TRBV2|TRBJ1-2|-
TGTGCCAGCAGTGAAGCTCGGGGAATGCATGGCTACACCTTC
CASSEARGMHGYTF
>-|TRBV29-1|TRBJ2-1|-
TGCAGCGTTGGTTCAGGGGTTGAGCAGTTCTTC
CSVGSGVEQFF
>-|TRBV7-8|TRBJ1-2|TRBD1
TGTGCCAGCGTACTAATGGGACAGGGGAGCGGCTACACCTTC
CASVLMGQGSGYTF
>-|TRBV7-6|TRBJ1-1|-
TGTGCCAGCAGCTTTTACGGCGGTTCGAGCACTGAAGCTTTCTTT
CASSFYGGSSTEAFF
>-|TRBV5-4|TRBJ2-1|TRBD2
TGTGCCAGCAGCTTGGGGGGAGCGGGGGGCTCCTACAATGAGCAGTTCTTC
CASSLGGAGGSYNEQFF
>-|TRBV19|TRBJ1-5|TRBD1
TGTGCCAGTAGTATTAGGGTGGACAGGCGAAACAATCAGCCCCAGCATTTT
CASSIRVDRRNNQPQHF
>-|TRBV24-1|TRBJ2-1|TRBD2
TGTGCCACCAGTGGTGGGGGAATAGCGGGACCCTCAACGGGGAATGAGCAGTTCTTC
CATSGGGIAGPSTGNEQFF
>-|TRBV6-6|TRBJ2-3|-
TGTGCCAGCAGTGCTCGCGGGACTAGCACAGATACGCAGTATTTT
CASSARGTSTDTQYF
>-|TRBV7-9|TRBJ1-6|TRBD1
TGTGCCAGCAGCTTATTAGGCGGGGGACAGGATAATTCACCCCTCCACTTT
CASSLLGGGQDNSPLHF
>-|TRBV6-2/TRBV6-3|TRBJ1-4|-
TGTGCCAGCAGTTACCCCAGGGATCCGGCGCCTTCTAATGAAAAACTGTTTTTT
CASSYPRDPAPSNEKLFF
>-|TRBV11-2|TRBJ2-7|-
TGTGCCAGCAGCTTAGACCAGGGGGGCTACGAGCAGTACTTC
CASSLDQGGYEQYF